The clone carrying this TCR beta chain has just a few counts. This entry comes from a study of blood T cells in healthy people across ages. CDR1 is MDHEN, CDR2 SYDVKM, per germline. CDR3 length equals 11 residues. Between the trimmed V and J ends, which lost 10 bases and 4 bases, there was a span of 8 bases. With a J-beta primer mix and a sample-barcoded 5' primer, a second PCR ran about 7 to 12 cycles. The authors tagged each cDNA molecule using a template-switch adaptor with 12 random nucleotides. A single record per CDR3 protein comes from TCRdb applying MiXCR to the 5' RACE reads. The top ten hold more than 6% of the sample, which has some 1.5 million distinct CDR3 sequences, 25% to 30% seen once.

What was sequenced was blood. The receptor's source is a woman in her 30s in good health. This chain connects TRBV28 to TRBJ2-1; no firm D call. The CDR3 DNA reads TGTGCCACCCAGGTGTACAATGAGCAGTTCTTC. This sequence encodes CATQVYNEQFF.